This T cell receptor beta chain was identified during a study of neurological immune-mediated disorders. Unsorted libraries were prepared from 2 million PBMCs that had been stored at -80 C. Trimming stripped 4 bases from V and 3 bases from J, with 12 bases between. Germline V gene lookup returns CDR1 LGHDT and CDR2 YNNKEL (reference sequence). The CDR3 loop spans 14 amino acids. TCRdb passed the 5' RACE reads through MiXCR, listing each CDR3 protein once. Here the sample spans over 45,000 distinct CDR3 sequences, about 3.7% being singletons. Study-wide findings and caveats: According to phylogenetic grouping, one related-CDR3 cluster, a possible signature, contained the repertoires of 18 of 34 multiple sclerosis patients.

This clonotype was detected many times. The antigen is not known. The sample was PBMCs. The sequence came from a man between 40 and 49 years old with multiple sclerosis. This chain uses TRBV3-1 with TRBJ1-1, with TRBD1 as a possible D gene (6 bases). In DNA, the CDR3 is TGTGCCAGCAGCCCAGCCGAGGGGGACACTGAAGCTTTCTTT. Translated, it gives CASSPAEGDTEAFF.